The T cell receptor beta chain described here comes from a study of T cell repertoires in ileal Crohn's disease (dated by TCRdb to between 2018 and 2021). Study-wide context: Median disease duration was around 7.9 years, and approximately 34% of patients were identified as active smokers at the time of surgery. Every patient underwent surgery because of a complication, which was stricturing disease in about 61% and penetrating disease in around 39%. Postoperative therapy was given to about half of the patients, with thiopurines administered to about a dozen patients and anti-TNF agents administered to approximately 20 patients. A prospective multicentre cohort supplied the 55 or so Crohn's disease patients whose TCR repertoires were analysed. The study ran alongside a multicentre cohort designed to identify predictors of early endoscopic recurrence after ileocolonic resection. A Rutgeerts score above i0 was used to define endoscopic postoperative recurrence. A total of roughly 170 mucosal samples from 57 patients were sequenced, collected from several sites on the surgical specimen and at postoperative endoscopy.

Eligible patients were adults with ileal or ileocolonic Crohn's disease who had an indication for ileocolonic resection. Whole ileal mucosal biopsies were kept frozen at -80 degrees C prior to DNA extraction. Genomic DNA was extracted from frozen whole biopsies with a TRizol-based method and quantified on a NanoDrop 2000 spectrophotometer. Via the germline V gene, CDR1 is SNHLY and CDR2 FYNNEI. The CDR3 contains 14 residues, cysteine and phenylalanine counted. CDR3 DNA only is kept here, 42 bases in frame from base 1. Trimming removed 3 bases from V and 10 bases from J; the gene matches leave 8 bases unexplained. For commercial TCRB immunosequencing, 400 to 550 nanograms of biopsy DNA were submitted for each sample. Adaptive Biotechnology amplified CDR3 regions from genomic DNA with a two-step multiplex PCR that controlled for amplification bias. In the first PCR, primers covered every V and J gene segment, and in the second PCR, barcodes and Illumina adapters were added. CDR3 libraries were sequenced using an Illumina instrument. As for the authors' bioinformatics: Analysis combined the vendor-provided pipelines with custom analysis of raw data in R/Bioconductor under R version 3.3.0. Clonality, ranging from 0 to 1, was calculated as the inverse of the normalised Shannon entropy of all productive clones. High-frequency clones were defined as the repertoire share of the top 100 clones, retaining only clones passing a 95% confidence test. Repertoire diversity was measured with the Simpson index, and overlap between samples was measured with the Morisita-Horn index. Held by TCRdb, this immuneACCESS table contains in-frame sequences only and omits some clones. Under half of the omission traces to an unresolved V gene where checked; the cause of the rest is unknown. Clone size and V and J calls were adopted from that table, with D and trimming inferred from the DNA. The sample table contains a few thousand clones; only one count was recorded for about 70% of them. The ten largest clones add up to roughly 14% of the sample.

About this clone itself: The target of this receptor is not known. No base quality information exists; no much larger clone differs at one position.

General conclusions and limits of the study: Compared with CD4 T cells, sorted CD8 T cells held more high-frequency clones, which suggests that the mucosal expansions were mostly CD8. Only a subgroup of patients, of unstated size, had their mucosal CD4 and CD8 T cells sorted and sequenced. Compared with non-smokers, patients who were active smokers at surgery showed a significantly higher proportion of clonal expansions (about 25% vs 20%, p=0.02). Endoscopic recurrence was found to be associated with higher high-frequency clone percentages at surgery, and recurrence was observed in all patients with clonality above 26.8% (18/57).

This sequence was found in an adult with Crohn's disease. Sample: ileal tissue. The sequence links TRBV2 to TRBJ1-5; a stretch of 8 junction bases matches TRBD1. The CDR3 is CASSETGAPGPQHF. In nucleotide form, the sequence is TGTGCCAGCAGTGAGACAGGGGCCCCAGGACCCCAGCATTTT.